This T cell receptor (beta chain) emerged from a study of identical twins' blood T cells. TCRdb re-analysed the 5' RACE reads in MiXCR, keeping a single row per CDR3 protein. The sample lists around 380,000 distinct CDR3 sequences, around 30% occurring once. The length of the CDR3 is 16 residues. The V and J ends lost 2 bases and 0 bases, in that order; junction bases with no gene match: 3. Germline V gene sequence: CDR1 MDHEN, CDR2 SYDVKM. The clonotype was recovered from a woman aged 18 to 50 in good health. This chain joins TRBV28 and TRBJ2-1, with 8 positions matching TRBD1. The sequencing sample was made of PBMCs. The CDR3 DNA is TGTGCCAGCAGTTTAGGACAGGGCCACTCCTACAATGAGCAGTTCTTC. It codes for CASSLGQGHSYNEQFF.